This T cell receptor (beta chain) was found in a study of T-cell reconstitution after alpha-beta-depleted transplantation in children. Study conclusions and caveats: T-cell counts and diversity at one year post-transplant came mainly from newly produced T cells.

CDR1 and CDR2 from the germline V gene are SEHNR and FQNEAQ (reference sequence). V trimming: 8 bases; J trimming: 6 bases; junction bases outside the gene matches: 12. CDR3 length: 15 amino acids. As it was prepared, the TCRbeta library received unique molecular identifiers. TCRdb re-called the PCR reads with MiXCR, one entry per CDR3 protein. The sample includes about 220,000 distinct CDR3 sequences, roughly a sixth seen only once; the top ten take 40% to 50%. This clonotype was seen only a few times. The antigen is unknown. The clonotype was recovered from a male patient aged 2-10 years who had a stem cell transplant for acute lymphoblastic leukemia, so the T cells may come from the graft donor. This sample comprised PBMCs, mostly from graft donor cells, obtained 360 days after TCRalphabeta/CD19-depleted stem cell transplant. This chain links TRBV7-9 with TRBJ2-1; 8 bases agree with TRBD2. Written as DNA, the CDR3 is TGTGCCAGCCACCCGGGGGGGTCCTGGGGCAATGAGCAGTTCTTC. Its translation: CASHPGGSWGNEQFF.